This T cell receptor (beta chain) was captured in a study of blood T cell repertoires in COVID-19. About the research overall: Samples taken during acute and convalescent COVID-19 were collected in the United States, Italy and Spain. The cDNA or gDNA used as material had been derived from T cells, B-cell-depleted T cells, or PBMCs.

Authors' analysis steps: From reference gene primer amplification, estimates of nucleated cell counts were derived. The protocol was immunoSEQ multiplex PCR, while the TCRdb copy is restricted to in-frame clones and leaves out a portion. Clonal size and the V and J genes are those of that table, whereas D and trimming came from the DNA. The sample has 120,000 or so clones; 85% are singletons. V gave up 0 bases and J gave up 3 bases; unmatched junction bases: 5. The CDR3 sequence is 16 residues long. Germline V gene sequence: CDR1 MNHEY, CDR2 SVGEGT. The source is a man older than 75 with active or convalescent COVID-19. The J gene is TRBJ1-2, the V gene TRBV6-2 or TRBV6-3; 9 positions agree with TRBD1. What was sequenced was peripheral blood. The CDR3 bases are TGTGCCAGCAGTTACTCGGAGACAGGGGGAGACTATGGCTACACCTTC. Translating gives CASSYSETGGDYGYTF.